This entry lists 31 T cell receptor beta chains sequenced from one sample in a study of neurological immune-mediated disorders. Each CDR3 protein is one row after TCRdb ran MiXCR on the 5' RACE reads. The top ten hold around a third of the sample, which has over 15,000 distinct CDR3 sequences, about a quarter seen once. Input material: PBMCs. These receptors all stem from a man aged 45-60 years with HTLV-1-associated myelopathy (HAM/TSP).

The chain has TRBV5-1 and TRBJ1-2; D unresolved. The V gene's germline CDR1 is SGHRS and CDR2 YFSETQ. The CDR3 consists of 13 residues. V shed 2 bases and J shed 6 bases, with 11 bases lying between them. CDR3 nucleotides: TGCGCCAGCAGCTTCGACGGCGGCGATGGCTACACCTTC. Translated: CASSFDGGDGYTF.

This clonotype was seen more than once but under ten times. This chain connects TRBV14 to TRBJ2-2; 7 positions agree with TRBD1. The ends lost 6 bases at V and 6 bases at J; junction bases unmatched: 4. Germline V gene data show CDR1 as SGHDN and CDR2 as FVKESK. CDR3 length: 13 amino acids. The CDR3 sequence is CASRQQGPGELFF. CDR3 nucleotides: TGTGCCAGCAGACAACAGGGGCCCGGGGAGCTGTTTTTT.

Of note for this clonotype: A junction end diverges from the germline sequence, so it may reflect a read error. The genes are TRBV27 and TRBJ1-6; no clear D. The CDR3 loop spans 13 amino acids. Germline assignment: CDR1 MNHEY and CDR2 SMNVEV (reference sequence). The CDR3 region has the DNA TGTGCCAGCAGTTTAGAGCGGGGTTCACCCATCCACTTT. The encoded protein is CASSLERGSPIHF.

This clonotype was seen many times. CDR3 sequence (DNA): TGTGCCAGTAAACCGCTGGGACAGACGAACACTGAAGCTTTCTTT. Its protein product is CASKPLGQTNTEAFF. The J gene is TRBJ1-1, the V gene TRBV19; 7 nucleotides match TRBD1. Germline-derived CDR1 and CDR2 are LNHDA and SQIVND (reference sequence). This CDR3 is built from 15 residues. Trimming took 7 bases from V and 1 from J; bases not matched to a gene: 9.

V usage is TRBV5-1 and J usage is TRBJ2-1, with 8 bases lining up with TRBD1. J gave up 2 bases and V 0 bases, and 1 base lay outside the gene matches. Germline CDR1 is SGHRS and CDR2 is YFSETQ. CDR3 length: 15 amino acids. CDR3 residues: CASSLAGGAYNEQFF. The CDR3 nucleotides are TGCGCCAGCAGCTTGGCAGGGGGCGCCTACAATGAGCAGTTCTTC.

This clonotype has only a few counts. V is TRBV20-1 and J is TRBJ1-1, with D unresolved. The CDR3 spans 13 residues. V lost 2 bases to trimming and J lost 1 base, with 8 bases between them. Germline lookup yields CDR1 DFQATT and CDR2 SNEGSKA (reference sequence). CDR3 sequence (DNA): TGCAGTGCTAGACCGGACCCGAACACTGAAGCTTTCTTT. It yields the protein CSARPDPNTEAFF.

This clonotype was detected many times. This sequence joins TRBV12-3 or TRBV12-4 and TRBJ1-5, with 12 bases that match TRBD1. The CDR3 is 17 amino acids. The J segment lost 6 bases and the V segment lost 6 bases, leaving 12 bases of the junction unmatched. The chain's CDR3 is CASSYTGTGGAGQPQHF. CDR3 sequence (DNA): TGTGCCAGCAGCTATACCGGGACAGGGGGCGCGGGTCAGCCCCAGCATTTT.

This clonotype is labeled medium-sized. J is TRBJ1-1 and V is TRBV5-1; 11 bases map to TRBD1. Germline trimming cut 4 bases from V and 3 bases from J; bases unmatched to any gene: 5. This CDR3 region has 15 residues. The V gene's germline CDR1 is SGHRS and CDR2 YFSETQ. CDR3 amino acids: CASSTGQGAHTEAFF. The CDR3 DNA reads TGCGCCAGCAGCACCGGACAGGGGGCTCACACTGAAGCTTTCTTT.

By share, this clonotype ranks as medium-sized. The chain employs TRBV7-2 and TRBJ1-5, with D unclear. The CDR3 has 11 amino acids. Germline V CDR1 and CDR2: SGHTA, FQGNSA. V shed 8 bases and J shed 5 bases, with 7 bases lying between them. CDR3 DNA: TGTGCCAGCGTACTTCATCAGCCCCAGCATTTT. Translating it yields CASVLHQPQHF.

The CDR3 loop is CSARGGGRGAYEQYF. CDR3 in DNA: TGCAGTGCTAGAGGAGGGGGCCGGGGAGCCTACGAGCAGTACTTC. The V gene is TRBV20-1, the J gene TRBJ2-7; 7 bases map to TRBD1. The germline gives CDR1 DFQATT, CDR2 SNEGSKA (reference sequence). This CDR3 is 15 amino acids long. Losses at the gene ends were 1 base for V and 2 bases for J; bases not matched to a gene: 8.

The V call is TRBV20-1, the J call TRBJ2-1; D not resolved. This CDR3 contains 13 residues. Trimming stripped 3 bases from V and 13 bases from J, with 19 bases between. The germline gives CDR1 DFQATT, CDR2 SNEGSKA (reference sequence). The chain's CDR3 is CSASAISSMSQFF. For the CDR3, the DNA is TGCAGTGCTAGTGCTATATCATCAATGAGTCAGTTCTTC.

This clonotype was observed a handful of times. J is TRBJ2-1 and V is TRBV29-1; the match to TRBD2 covers 12 bases. Germline CDR1 is SQVTM and CDR2 is ANQGSEA. CDR3 length: 13 amino acids. The J segment lost 8 bases and the V segment lost 1 base, leaving 0 bases of the junction unmatched. The CDR3 DNA reads TGCAGCGTTGAAGGACTAGCGGGGGATGAGCAGTTCTTC. Translating gives CSVEGLAGDEQFF.

This clonotype was counted a few times. The rearrangement links TRBV20-1 to TRBJ2-3, with TRBD2 as a possible D gene (6 bases). V lost 1 base and J lost 0, with 14 bases in between. Germline lookup yields CDR1 DFQATT and CDR2 SNEGSKA (reference sequence). This CDR3 region has 16 residues. In nucleotides, the CDR3 is TGCAGTGCTAGAGCGGGGCTAGCGACTAGCACAGATACGCAGTATTTT. Translating gives CSARAGLATSTDTQYF.

The chain is built from TRBV5-5 and TRBJ1-5, with D uncertain. This CDR3 comprises 15 residues. CDR1 is SGHKS and CDR2 is YYEKEE in the germline V gene (reference sequence). Trimming took 4 bases from V and 0 from J, leaving 11 bases between them. CDR3 protein: CASSPYSHSNQPQHF. For the CDR3, the DNA is TGTGCCAGCAGCCCGTATAGTCATAGCAATCAGCCCCAGCATTTT.

This clonotype was seen at least ten times. V is TRBV10-3 and J is TRBJ2-1, with D hard to call. V lost 3 bases to trimming and J lost 8 bases, with 14 bases between them. CDR1 is ENHRY, CDR2 SYGVKD, per germline. CDR3 length equals 14 residues. The CDR3 loop reads CAISEGSPQDEQFF. The CDR3 DNA sequence: TGTGCCATCAGTGAAGGCAGCCCCCAGGATGAGCAGTTCTTC.

This clonotype was seen more than once but under ten times. This chain connects TRBV29-1 to TRBJ2-7; D is possibly TRBD2 (5 bases). CDR3 size: 12 residues. V was trimmed by 0 bases and J by 6 bases, leaving 9 bases between them. Per the germline V gene, CDR1 is SQVTM and CDR2 is ANQGSEA. The CDR3 is CSVEETRAEQYF. The CDR3 DNA sequence: TGCAGCGTTGAAGAGACGAGGGCCGAGCAGTACTTC.

Notes on this clonotype: This may be a read error: a much more frequent sequence differs by one nucleotide. The J gene is TRBJ1-1, the V gene TRBV20-1, with 9 bases that match TRBD1. The CDR3 spans 15 residues. Germline values: CDR1 DFQATT, CDR2 SNEGSKA (reference sequence). The CDR3, as DNA: TGCAGTGCTAGAGATCGGGACAGGGCGGGCACTAAAGCTTTCTTT. It specifies CSARDRDRAGTKAFF.

This clonotype was counted between two and nine times. The chain carries TRBV7-2 and TRBJ2-7; D ambiguous. Germline V lookup: CDR1 SGHTA, CDR2 FQGNSA. The length of the CDR3 is 15 residues. V dropped 1 base and J dropped 6 bases, with 16 bases sitting between them. The CDR3 spells CASSLGVMKIGEQYF. CDR3 bases: TGTGCCAGCAGCTTAGGAGTCATGAAGATAGGCGAGCAGTACTTC.

Many counts were recorded for this clonotype. The chain recombines TRBV12-3 or TRBV12-4 with TRBJ1-1; 7 nucleotides match TRBD1. This CDR3 contains 14 residues. V shed 6 bases and J 4 bases; nucleotides not matched to a gene: 8. CDR3 in DNA: TGTGCCAGCAGGCCGACAGGGATGGGCACTGAAGCTTTCTTT. This sequence encodes CASRPTGMGTEAFF.

The CDR3 DNA reads TGTGCCAGCAGCCGAGCCTCAGGGTCCGGGGAGACCCAGTACTTC. Protein product: CASSRASGSGETQYF. This chain connects TRBV27 to TRBJ2-5; possibly TRBD1 for D (5 bases). V was clipped by 6 bases and J by 5 bases, with 19 bases between them. CDR1 is MNHEY and CDR2 is SMNVEV in the germline V gene (reference sequence). The CDR3 runs to 15 residues.

This clonotype was counted at least ten times. The genes are TRBV7-9 and TRBJ1-2; D perhaps matches TRBD1 (6 bases). Germline CDR1 reads SEHNR; CDR2 reads FQNEAQ (reference sequence). The CDR3 is 15 residues long. Trimming left V 6 bases short and J 4 bases short, with 18 bases between. The CDR3 DNA follows: TGTGCCAGCAGTCCCTCAGGGGCCCTCTTCTATGGCTACACCTTC. Translation gives CASSPSGALFYGYTF.

This clonotype has just a few counts. The chain employs TRBV5-6 and TRBJ2-5; 7 bases are shared with TRBD1. Germline loops: CDR1 SGHDT, CDR2 YYEEEE. V was clipped by 3 bases and J by 9 bases; unmatched bases: 20. CDR3 length: 17 residues. Here the CDR3 DNA reads TGTGCCAGCAGCTCGCTGATAGGGACAGCGAACCCAAGGGCCCAGTACTTC. Amino acid sequence: CASSSLIGTANPRAQYF. Full variable domain (remainder filled in from reference TRBV5-6 and TRBJ2-5): DAGVTQSPTHLIKTRGQQVTLRCSPKSGHDTVSWYQQALGQGPQFIFQYYEEEERQRGNFPDRFSGHQFPNYSSELNVNALLLGDSALYLCASSSLIGTANPRAQYFGPGTRLLVL.

V usage is TRBV5-4 and J usage is TRBJ2-2; 8 bases agree with TRBD1. Per the germline V gene, CDR1 is SGHNT and CDR2 is YYREEE (reference sequence). The J segment lost 2 bases and the V segment lost 4 bases, leaving 4 bases of the junction unmatched. The CDR3 extends over 15 amino acids. CDR3 region: CASSRQGTNTGELFF. CDR3 DNA sequence: TGTGCCAGCAGCCGACAGGGGACTAACACCGGGGAGCTGTTTTTT.

This clonotype appeared a few times. The chain recombines TRBV6-5 with TRBJ2-3, with D perhaps TRBD1 or TRBD2 (5 bases each). CDR3 size: 15 residues. Germline lookup yields CDR1 MNHEY and CDR2 SVGAGI. The V gene lost 6 bases and the J gene lost 4 bases, with 17 bases spanning the gap. The CDR3 reads CASSNLIGGADTQYF. DNA of the CDR3: TGTGCCAGCAGCAACCTAATTGGGGGAGCAGATACGCAGTATTTT.

This clonotype was seen many times. V usage is TRBV5-4 and J usage is TRBJ2-7, with TRBD1 as a possible D gene (5 bases). The germline gives CDR1 SGHNT, CDR2 YYREEE (reference sequence). V was shortened by 0 bases and J by 4 bases, with 5 bases between the two germline ends. The CDR3 runs 12 residues. CDR3 protein: CASSLEGYEQYF. The CDR3 DNA follows: TGTGCCAGCAGCTTGGAGGGGTACGAGCAGTACTTC.

The CDR3 loop reads CSATDLRETQYF. CDR3 DNA: TGCAGTGCTACAGACTTGAGGGAGACCCAGTACTTC. The chain is built from TRBV20-1 and TRBJ2-5; D is undetermined. There are 12 residues in the CDR3. The V end was cut by 4 bases, the J end by 5 bases, with 11 bases between. The germline gives CDR1 DFQATT, CDR2 SNEGSKA (reference sequence).

This chain uses TRBV20-1 with TRBJ2-3; TRBD2 agrees at 9 bases. The V gene end was trimmed by 3 bases and the J gene end by 4 bases; junction bases not matched to a gene: 8. Germline V gene lookup returns CDR1 DFQATT and CDR2 SNEGSKA (reference sequence). CDR3 size: 15 residues. The CDR3 loop reads CSARIAGDPADTQYF. Here the CDR3 DNA reads TGCAGTGCTAGGATAGCGGGGGACCCCGCAGATACGCAGTATTTT.

This chain joins TRBV29-1 and TRBJ2-1; D is possibly TRBD2 (7 bases). The CDR3 has 12 amino acids. Germline V gives CDR1 SQVTM, CDR2 ANQGSEA. V lost 7 bases and J 8 bases, leaving 15 bases between the germline ends. The CDR3 DNA sequence: TGCAGCGGTGGTAGGGGGGGAGATGAGCAGTTCTTC. Residues: CSGGRGGDEQFF.

The rearrangement joins TRBV7-9 to TRBJ1-1; D remains ambiguous. The CDR3 has 14 amino acids. Trimming removed 4 bases at V and 2 bases at J, with 11 bases between. Looked up from germline, CDR1 is SEHNR and CDR2 is FQNEAQ (reference sequence). In DNA, the CDR3 is TGTGCCAGCAGCTCCCTGAGGGATAACACTGAAGCTTTCTTT. Translated: CASSSLRDNTEAFF.

This clonotype was detected a few times. This chain connects TRBV29-1 to TRBJ2-2; D ambiguous. Germline V gene data show CDR1 as SQVTM and CDR2 as ANQGSEA. This CDR3 region has 11 residues. Trimming stripped 7 bases from V and 5 bases from J, with 8 bases between. DNA for the CDR3: TGCAGCGCCGGTAGTACCGGGGAGCTGTTTTTT. This translates into CSAGSTGELFF.

V is TRBV5-1 and J is TRBJ2-2, with no clear D. The CDR3 is 12 residues long. Per germline, CDR1 SGHRS and CDR2 YFSETQ. V dropped 0 bases and J dropped 3 bases, with 0 bases sitting between them. CDR3 DNA: TGCGCCAGCAGCTTGGACACCGGGGAGCTGTTTTTT. Protein: CASSLDTGELFF.